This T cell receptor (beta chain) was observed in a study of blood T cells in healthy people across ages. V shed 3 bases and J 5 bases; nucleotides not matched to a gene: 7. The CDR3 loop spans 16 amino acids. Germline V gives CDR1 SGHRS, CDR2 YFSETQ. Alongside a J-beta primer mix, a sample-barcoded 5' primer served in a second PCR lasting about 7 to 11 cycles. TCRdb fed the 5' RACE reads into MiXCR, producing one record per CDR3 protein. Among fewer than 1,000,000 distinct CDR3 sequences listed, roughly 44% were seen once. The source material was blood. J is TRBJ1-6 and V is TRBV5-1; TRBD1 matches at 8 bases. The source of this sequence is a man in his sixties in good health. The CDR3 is CASSSIAGGNNSPLHF. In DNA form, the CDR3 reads TGCGCCAGCAGCTCCATCGCAGGGGGCAATAATTCACCCCTCCACTTT.